One sample yielded the 13 T cell receptor beta chains listed below, sequenced in a study of vaccination and CD4 T cells after COVID-19. These receptors are not linked to any known antigen. Scientists ran DNA taken from cultured CD4+ T cells through the Oncomine TCR Beta short-read assay for sequencing. TCRdb itself ran the PCR reads through MiXCR, one entry per CDR3 protein. The sample shows approximately 12,000 distinct CDR3 sequences, around half of them seen only once. The sample's treatment: approximately nine-day PBMC culture with coronavirus spike peptide pools or control peptides (ViraFEST assay). Sample: CD4+ T cells from blood, cultured in vitro. These receptors came from a human donor who had recovered from COVID-19.

In its sample, this clonotype was seen once. The chain couples TRBV5-6 to TRBJ2-7, with D perhaps TRBD2 (5 bases). The V and J ends lost 1 base and 3 bases respectively, with 8 bases between them. This CDR3 has 13 residues. In germline, CDR1 is SGHDT, CDR2 YYEEEE. This CDR3 reads CASSLYRGYEQYF. The CDR3 DNA sequence: TGTGCCAGCAGCTTGTACCGGGGCTACGAGCAGTACTTC.

This chain joins TRBV5-1 and TRBJ1-1, with no clear D. The CDR3 length is 15 residues. Trimming cost V 0 bases and J 1 base, with 10 bases left between them. Germline CDR1 reads SGHRS; CDR2 reads YFSETQ. The CDR3 coding sequence is TGCGCCAGCAGCTTGGAACGGGTGGGGAACACTGAAGCTTTCTTT. Translated: CASSLERVGNTEAFF.

The chain joins TRBV20-1 to TRBJ2-7, with TRBD2 identical over 7 bases. The length of the CDR3 is 15 residues. Germline CDR1 reads DFQATT; CDR2 reads SNEGSKA (reference sequence). V gave up 2 bases and J gave up 2 bases; unmatched junction bases: 9. The CDR3 nucleotides are TGCAGTGCTAGAAGTGGGGCTAGCGGACCCTACGAGCAGTACTTC. It translates to CSARSGASGPYEQYF.

The genes are TRBV6-1 and TRBJ2-2, with a possible D match to TRBD2 (6 bases). V was clipped by 10 bases and J by 4 bases, with 10 bases between them. The CDR3 is made up of 12 amino acids. CDR1 is MNHNS and CDR2 is SASEGT in the germline V gene. CDR3: CAIGSITGELFF. In DNA form, the CDR3 reads TGTGCCATCGGGAGTATCACCGGGGAGCTGTTTTTT.

V usage is TRBV7-9 and J usage is TRBJ2-3; 7 bases map to TRBD1. J lost 0 bases, V lost 5 bases, and 5 bases had no gene match. CDR3 length: 15 residues. Germline V gene sequence: CDR1 SEHNR, CDR2 FQNEAQ (reference sequence). Here the CDR3 reads CASSPTTGSTDTQYF. CDR3 bases: TGTGCCAGCAGCCCGACGACAGGGAGCACAGATACGCAGTATTTT.

This clonotype appeared a few times. The chain joins TRBV7-2 to TRBJ1-4; D ambiguous. This CDR3 comprises 16 residues. Germline-derived CDR1 and CDR2 are SGHTA and FQGNSA. Trimming removed 5 bases from V and 5 bases from J, with 18 bases in between. CDR3 nucleotide sequence: TGTGCCAGCAGCCTGCGGGTTACGCGGGAGAATGAAAAACTGTTTTTT. Translated: CASSLRVTRENEKLFF.

The genes are TRBV12-3 or TRBV12-4 and TRBJ2-1; 8 bases match TRBD2. The CDR3 sequence is 17 residues long. Unmatched junction bases numbered 12, after V lost 7 bases and J lost 1 base. Here the CDR3 DNA reads TGTGCCAGCACTCCCTCAGCGGGGGAAATTTCCTACAATGAGCAGTTCTTC. It is translated as CASTPSAGEISYNEQFF.

In the case of this clonotype: A read error may produce the germline difference seen at one junction end. CDR3 region: CATSSRLANNGELFF. CDR3 bases: TGTGCCACATCGTCTCGCCTGGCAAACAACGGGGAGCTGTTTTTT. The chain is built from TRBV19 and TRBJ2-2; D is unresolved. CDR3 length equals 15 residues. Germline CDR1 is LNHDA and CDR2 is SQIVND (reference sequence).

The chain employs TRBV27 and TRBJ1-1; unclear D gene. This CDR3 is built from 13 residues. The germline gives CDR1 MNHEY, CDR2 SMNVEV (reference sequence). V was shortened by 5 bases and J by 9 bases, with 16 bases between the two germline ends. The chain's CDR3 is CASSTTSASKAFF. In DNA form, the CDR3 reads TGTGCCAGCAGTACCACGTCGGCTTCGAAAGCTTTCTTT.

This clonotype was observed a handful of times. The chain combines TRBV5-1 with TRBJ2-2; 9 bases are shared with TRBD1. The J segment lost 4 bases and the V segment lost 2 bases, leaving 3 bases of the junction unmatched. Germline V CDR1 and CDR2: SGHRS, YFSETQ. CDR3 length: 15 amino acids. CDR3 nucleotide sequence: TGCGCCAGCAGCTTTCGGACAGGGGCCACCGGGGAGCTGTTTTTT. Translating it yields CASSFRTGATGELFF.

This clonotype was seen a few times. Sequence at one end of the junction differs from germline and may be a read error. The J gene is TRBJ1-2, the V gene TRBV5-3; 9 nucleotides match TRBD1. TRBV5-3 belongs to the ORF category, with a function that is uncertain. This CDR3 is 17 amino acids long. The CDR3 region has the DNA TGTGCCAGCAGCTTGGAACCCACCGGGACAGGGATTTATGGCTACACCTTC. Translation gives CASSLEPTGTGIYGYTF.

The chain employs TRBV10-3 and TRBJ1-1; 8 bases are shared with TRBD1. This CDR3 is built from 15 residues. Germline-derived CDR1 and CDR2 are ENHRY and SYGVKD. V shed 6 bases, J shed 4 bases, and the junction held 10 bases outside the gene matches. The CDR3 coding sequence is TGTGCCATCAGCAACACGGACAGGGTTTCCACTGAAGCTTTCTTT. Translated, it gives CAISNTDRVSTEAFF.

The rearrangement uses TRBV7-9 and TRBJ2-1; 10 nucleotides match TRBD1. The length of the CDR3 is 16 residues. Germline-derived CDR1 and CDR2 are SEHNR and FQNEAQ (reference sequence). The junction had 13 bases not matched to a gene; V was cut back by 6 bases and J by 8 bases. The CDR3 sequence: CASSPPFSDRGHEQFF. As DNA, the CDR3 is TGTGCCAGCAGTCCACCTTTTTCAGACAGGGGGCATGAGCAGTTCTTC.